One T cell receptor beta chain is described in this entry. Its cognate antigen is unknown. The CDR3 consists of 13 residues. The germline V and J ends were trimmed by 4 bases and 4 bases, with 8 bases remaining between them. Germline V lookup: CDR1 LNHDA, CDR2 SQIVND (reference sequence). This specimen belongs to a study of OX40 agonist ivuxolimab in advanced cancers. Study details: Earlier anti-PD-1, anti-PD-L1 or anti-CTLA-4 therapy was permitted; about 39% had received some.

Data came from immunoSEQ multiplex PCR; TCRdb stores just in-frame clones and leaves some out. This table has some 25,000 clones, roughly 80% appearing once. Findings and limits, study-wide: In the 0.1 to 3.0 mg/kg range, CD4+ and CD8+ blood T cells had expanded clonally by week 6. Antigen specificity of clonally expanded peripheral T cells was not established.

Source: CD4+ or CD8+ T cells sorted from blood, taken in a trial of the OX40 agonist ivuxolimab. This chain joins TRBV19 and TRBJ2-1; D unclear. This receptor was identified in an adult with an advanced solid tumor such as melanoma, head and neck, liver or kidney cancer. Here the CDR3 reads CASSTFGYNEQFF. The CDR3, as DNA: TGTGCCAGTAGTACCTTTGGTTACAATGAGCAGTTCTTC.